A selection of T cell receptor beta chains follows, all from one sample in a study of T-cell memory formation after mild COVID-19. One entry per CDR3 protein, called by TCRdb with MiXCR from the 5' RACE reads. The sample holds 100,000 to 150,000 distinct CDR3 sequences, about a sixth seen once. The sample comprised PBMCs or a T cell subset sorted from them (not recorded which). The receptors shown here come from a man between 18 and 35 years old who had mild COVID-19 (a few samples of this study predate the infection). Cell type and time point are not known. Each CDR3 is given with its conserved first and last residue. A D gene is named only where the DNA matches it firmly. Some rows mark clone size as missing; the rest say once, few, many or name a class of expanded clone.

>TRBJ2-3|13|few|TRBD2|TRBV7-7
TGTGCTAGCAGCTTAGCGGGCAAAGATACGCAGTATTTT
CASSLAGKDTQYF
>TRBJ2-1|16|few|TRBD1|TRBV5-1
TGCGCCAGCAGCTTAGAGACAGGGGTTCGATACAATGAGCAGTTCTTC
CASSLETGVRYNEQFF
>TRBJ1-6|13|NA|TRBD1|TRBV20-1
TGCAGTGCTAGAGGGACAGGGGATTCACCCCTCCACTTT
CSARGTGDSPLHF
>TRBJ2-3|16|few|TRBD2|TRBV11-2
TGTGCCAGCAGCCCCCGGCCTAGCGGGGGGGGGGATACGCAGTATTTT
CASSPRPSGGGDTQYF
>TRBJ2-1|17|many|TRBD1|TRBV5-1
TGCGCCAGCAGCCCGAGGACAGGGGGCGCTGACCCCCATGAGCAGTTCTTC
CASSPRTGGADPHEQFF
>TRBJ1-1|13|NA|TRBD1|TRBV20-1
TGCAGTGCTGGTATACAGGGGGGCACTGAAGCTTTCTTT
CSAGIQGGTEAFF
>TRBJ1-5|14|few|TRBD1|TRBV7-2
TGTGCCAGCAGCCGTACAGGGGTTAGGGAGCCCCAGCATTTT
CASSRTGVREPQHF
>TRBJ2-3|17|NA|NA|TRBV7-2
TGTGCCAGCGGGAAGAGAGGTGTGTCGGATTTCACAGATACGCAGTATTTT
CASGKRGVSDFTDTQYF
>TRBJ2-3|14|NA|TRBD1|TRBV11-1
TGTGCCAGCAGCCGGGACAGGGGCACAGATACGCAGTATTTT
CASSRDRGTDTQYF
>TRBJ1-2|13|few|NA|TRBV10-3
TGTGCCATCAGTGAGTCGGGCGTAGATGGCTACACCTTC
CAISESGVDGYTF
>TRBJ2-7|13|NA|NA|TRBV12-3/TRBV12-4
TGTGCCAGCAGTTTAGGCAGACAGGCGGAGCAGTACTTC
CASSLGRQAEQYF
>TRBJ1-2|12|NA|NA|TRBV6-6
TGTGCCAGCAGTTACCTGTCGGGTGGTGACACCTTC
CASSYLSGGDTF
>TRBJ2-1|12|NA|NA|TRBV7-2
TGTGCCAGCAGCTTAGGGGGCAGAGAGCAGTTCTTC
CASSLGGREQFF
>TRBJ1-4|14|few|NA|TRBV12-3/TRBV12-4
TGTGCCAGCAGTTTGATGGAGGGGATTGAAAAACTGTTTTTT
CASSLMEGIEKLFF
>TRBJ2-7|18|NA|TRBD2|TRBV4-3
TGCGCCAGCAGCCAAGTCCATGGGGCTAGCGGTTTCCCCTACGAGCAGTACTTC
CASSQVHGASGFPYEQYF
>TRBJ1-1|13|NA|TRBD1|TRBV12-3/TRBV12-4
TGTGCCAGCAATTCAGGGGGCTACACTGAAGCTTTCTTT
CASNSGGYTEAFF